The T cell receptor (beta chain) under discussion was sequenced for a study of T cell responses to AZD1222 COVID-19 vaccine. This clone was observed once. From germline, CDR1 is SGHNT and CDR2 YYREEE (reference sequence). The CDR3 consists of 17 residues. After removal of 5 bases from V and 4 bases from J, the junction contained 11 bases not matched to a gene. The assay was immunoSEQ multiplex PCR, and TCRdb's table has in-frame clones only and misses some. The sample consists of 100,000 to 150,000 clones, roughly nine tenths of them appearing once. The gene calls are TRBV5-4 and TRBJ2-1; 11 nucleotides match TRBD2. The source material was peripheral blood, sampled on day 0 of AZD1222 vaccination. This sequence was found in an adult in good health. CDR3 protein: CASRPRLAGLEYNEQFF. The CDR3 DNA follows: TGTGCCAGCAGACCAAGACTAGCGGGACTTGAATACAATGAGCAGTTCTTC.